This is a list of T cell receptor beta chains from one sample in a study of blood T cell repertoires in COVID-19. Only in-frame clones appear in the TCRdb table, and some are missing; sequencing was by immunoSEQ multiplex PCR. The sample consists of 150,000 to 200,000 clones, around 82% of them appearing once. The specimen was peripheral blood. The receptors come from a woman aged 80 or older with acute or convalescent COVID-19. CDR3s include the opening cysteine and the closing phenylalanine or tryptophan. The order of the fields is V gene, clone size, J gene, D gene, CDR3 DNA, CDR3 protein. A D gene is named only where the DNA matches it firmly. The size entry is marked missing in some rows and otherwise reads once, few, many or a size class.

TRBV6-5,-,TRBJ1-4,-,TGTGCCGCGCATGCAACTAATGAAAAACTGTTTTTT,CAAHATNEKLFF
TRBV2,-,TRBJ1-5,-,TGTGCCAGCAGATGGGAGGGCAATCAGCCCCAGCATTTT,CASRWEGNQPQHF
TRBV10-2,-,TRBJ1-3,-,TGCGCCAGCAGTGCGAACAGGGTTGAAAACACCATATATTTT,CASSANRVENTIYF
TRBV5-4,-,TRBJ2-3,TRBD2,TGTGCCAGCAGCTCGCGACTAGCGGGGTCCCCAGATACGCAGTATTTT,CASSSRLAGSPDTQYF
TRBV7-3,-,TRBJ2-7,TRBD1,TGTGCCAGCAGCATGACAGGGGGCCAATACGAGCAGTACTTC,CASSMTGGQYEQYF
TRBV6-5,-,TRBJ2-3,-,TGTGCCAGCCAAGCCACAGATACGCAGTATTTT,CASQATDTQYF
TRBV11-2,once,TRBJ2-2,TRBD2,TGTGCCAGCAGCTTAGATAGCGGGAGCAAGGAGCTGTTTTTT,CASSLDSGSKELFF
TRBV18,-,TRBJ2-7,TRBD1,TGTGCCAGCTCATTACAGGGGGGCACTGGAATAGACGAGCAGTACTTC,CASSLQGGTGIDEQYF
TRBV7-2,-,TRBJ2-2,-,TGTGCCAGCAGTCCGGACAGTTACACCGGGGAGCTGTTTTTT,CASSPDSYTGELFF
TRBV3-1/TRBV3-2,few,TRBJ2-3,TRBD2,TGTGCCAGCAGCATTCGGACTAGCGGGAGGGGTGCAGATACGCAGTATTTT,CASSIRTSGRGADTQYF
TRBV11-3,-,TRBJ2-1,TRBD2,TGTGCCAGCAGCCCAAGGACTAGCGGAAAGCAGTTCTTC,CASSPRTSGKQFF
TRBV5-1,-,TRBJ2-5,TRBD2,TGCGCCAGCAGCATCGGGACTAGCGGGGTTCGGGAGACCCAGTACTTC,CASSIGTSGVRETQYF
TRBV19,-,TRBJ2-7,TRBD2,TGTGCCAGTAGTGTCTCCGGGACTAGGTCGTCCGAGCAGTACTTC,CASSVSGTRSSEQYF
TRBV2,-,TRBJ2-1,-,TGTGCCAGCAGGGTCTCCCGGGGTGAGCAGTTCTTC,CASRVSRGEQFF
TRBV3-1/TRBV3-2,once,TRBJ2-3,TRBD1,TGTGCCAGCAGCCGACGAAGACTTAGGACAGGGTATCAAGATACGCAGTATTTT,CASSRRRLRTGYQDTQYF
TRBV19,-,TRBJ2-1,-,TGTGCCAGTAGCCCCAACAGGGATCTGAAGCAGTTCTTC,CASSPNRDLKQFF
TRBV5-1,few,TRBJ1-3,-,TGCGCCAGCAGCTTGGCAGGGATCGGAAACACCATATATTTT,CASSLAGIGNTIYF
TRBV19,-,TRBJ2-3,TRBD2,TGTGCCAGCGCCCCCGGGACTAGCGGGAGGTCCCCAGATACGCAGTATTTT,CASAPGTSGRSPDTQYF
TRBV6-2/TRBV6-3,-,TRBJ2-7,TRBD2,TGTGCCAGCAGTTACGGGTTATTAGCGGGAGTTACGAACGAGCAGTACTTC,CASSYGLLAGVTNEQYF
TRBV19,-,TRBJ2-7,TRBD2,TGTGCCAGTAGTATTGGTCTAGCGGGGGCTTACGAGCAGTACTTC,CASSIGLAGAYEQYF